The 9 T cell receptor beta chains in this list originate from one sample, sequenced in a study of OX40 agonist ivuxolimab in advanced cancers. Data came from immunoSEQ multiplex PCR; TCRdb stores just in-frame clones and leaves some out. The profile shows 60,000 to 85,000 clones, roughly four fifths of them singletons. The source was CD4+ or CD8+ T cells sorted from blood, collected in a trial of the OX40 agonist ivuxolimab. Every receptor here comes from an adult with an advanced solid tumor such as melanoma, head and neck, liver or kidney cancer.

This chain links TRBV5-4 with TRBJ1-2; a weak D match, TRBD1 (5 bases). The CDR3 has 14 amino acids. Germline assignment: CDR1 SGHNT and CDR2 YYREEE (reference sequence). V lost 4 bases and J 4 bases, leaving 14 bases between the germline ends. This chain's CDR3 is CASSQEEQAYGYTF. For the CDR3, the DNA is TGTGCCAGCAGCCAAGAGGAACAGGCCTATGGCTACACCTTC. Using reference TRBV5-4 and TRBJ1-2 for the parts outside the CDR3, the full variable domain is ETGVTQSPTHLIKTRGQQVTLRCSSQSGHNTVSWYQQALGQGPQFIFQYYREEENGRGNFPPRFSGLQFPNYSSELNVNALELDDSALYLCASSQEEQAYGYTFGSGTRLTVV.

The chain has TRBV10-3 and TRBJ1-5; D is unclear. Germline assignment: CDR1 ENHRY and CDR2 SYGVKD. This CDR3 is built from 14 residues. V shed 3 bases and J shed 1 base, with 7 bases lying between them. This chain's CDR3 is CAISDGKSNQPQHF. As DNA, the CDR3 is TGTGCCATCAGTGACGGGAAAAGCAATCAGCCCCAGCATTTT.

This sequence joins TRBV9 and TRBJ2-3; D ambiguous. Germline CDR1 and CDR2: SGDLS and YYNGEE. The CDR3 loop spans 16 amino acids. V lost 4 bases to trimming and J lost 2 bases, with 17 bases between them. The DNA for the CDR3 is TGTGCCAGCAGCTTCGACACCCTAGTTGACACAGATACGCAGTATTTT. It encodes CASSFDTLVDTDTQYF.

This chain links TRBV5-5 with TRBJ2-7, with 9 bases identical to TRBD1. There are 14 residues in the CDR3. Germline-derived CDR1 and CDR2 are SGHKS and YYEKEE (reference sequence). V lost 4 bases and J lost 4; bases outside the gene matches: 6. For the CDR3, the DNA is TGTGCCAGCAGCGGAGGACAGGGGCGGTACGAGCAGTACTTC. This translates into CASSGGQGRYEQYF. The entire variable domain, with the rest obtained from reference TRBV5-5 and TRBJ2-7, is as follows: DAGVTQSPTHLIKTRGQQVTLRCSPISGHKSVSWYQQVLGQGPQFIFQYYEKEERGRGNFPDRFSARQFPNYSSELNVNALLLGDSALYLCASSGGQGRYEQYFGPGTRLTVT.

The chain joins TRBV5-4 to TRBJ1-4, with a possible D match to TRBD1 (5 bases). The germline V gene encodes CDR1 SGHNT and CDR2 YYREEE (reference sequence). This CDR3 is 15 amino acids long. V lost 4 bases to trimming and J lost 6 bases, with 16 bases between them. CDR3 loop: CASSERRGEHEKLFF. The CDR3 region has the DNA TGTGCCAGCAGCGAACGGAGGGGCGAGCATGAAAAACTGTTTTTT. The full variable domain, in which reference TRBV5-4 and TRBJ1-4 provide the parts outside the CDR3, is ETGVTQSPTHLIKTRGQQVTLRCSSQSGHNTVSWYQQALGQGPQFIFQYYREEENGRGNFPPRFSGLQFPNYSSELNVNALELDDSALYLCASSERRGEHEKLFFGSGTQLSVL.

In its sample, this clone was seen once. The chain is built from TRBV5-1 and TRBJ2-3; D perhaps matches TRBD1 (6 bases). Germline CDR1 reads SGHRS; CDR2 reads YFSETQ. The CDR3 runs 15 residues. Trimming took off 7 bases at V and 3 bases at J, with 18 bases between the two ends. CDR3 bases: TGCGCCAGCGGATTACAGGGCTCCTTTACAGATACGCAGTATTTT. Protein sequence: CASGLQGSFTDTQYF.

The chain recombines TRBV4-1 with TRBJ2-4; D is perhaps TRBD2 (7 bases). Germline CDR1 reads MGHRA; CDR2 reads YSYEKL. The CDR3 loop spans 19 amino acids. V lost 4 bases to trimming and J lost 0 bases, with 22 bases between them. The CDR3 bases are TGCGCCAGCAGCCTCGGGGGGCCTTCGGAAATCGGAGCCAAAAACATTCAGTACTTC. This translates into CASSLGGPSEIGAKNIQYF.

V is TRBV11-2 and J is TRBJ1-6; maybe TRBD1 (5 bases). The germline CDR1 and CDR2 sequences are SGHAT and FQNNGV. The CDR3 sequence is 14 residues long. V shed 1 base and J shed 6 bases, with 7 bases lying between them. The CDR3 sequence: CASSLGQTNSPLHF. The CDR3 DNA reads as TGTGCCAGCAGCTTAGGACAGACTAATTCACCCCTCCACTTT.

This clone was found once. The chain recombines TRBV20-1 with TRBJ1-2, with a tentative D call TRBD1 (6 bases). With 6 bases removed from V and 8 bases from J, the gap between germline ends came to 13 bases. Germline CDR1 is DFQATT and CDR2 is SNEGSKA (reference sequence). The CDR3 has 11 residues. The CDR3 coding sequence is TGCAGTGCAAACAGGGATCTCGGCTACACCTTC. Residues: CSANRDLGYTF.